What follows is one T cell receptor beta chain and its context. Its antigen is undetermined. V dropped 1 base and J dropped 0 bases, with 10 bases sitting between them. The CDR3 has 16 amino acids. Germline values: CDR1 MDHEN, CDR2 SYDVKM. The data are from a study of PD-1 blockade in classical Hodgkin lymphoma. General study points: Reported baseline diversity: healthy donors highest, relapsed/refractory patients lowest.

Sequencing used immunoSEQ multiplex PCR; TCRdb keeps in-frame clones, though not all of them. The sample carries roughly 92,000 clones, roughly 92% recorded once. Brentuximab vedotin exposure varied among the patients, all of whom had relapsed after autologous stem cell transplantation. The chain carries TRBV28 and TRBJ2-1; no clear D gene. Here the sequenced sample was peripheral blood mononuclear cells (PBMCs), taken at baseline. The sequence was obtained from a human donor with classical Hodgkin lymphoma. The CDR3 sequence is CASSLLTRSSYNEQFF. In DNA form, the CDR3 reads TGTGCCAGCAGTTTATTAACACGGAGCTCCTACAATGAGCAGTTCTTC.